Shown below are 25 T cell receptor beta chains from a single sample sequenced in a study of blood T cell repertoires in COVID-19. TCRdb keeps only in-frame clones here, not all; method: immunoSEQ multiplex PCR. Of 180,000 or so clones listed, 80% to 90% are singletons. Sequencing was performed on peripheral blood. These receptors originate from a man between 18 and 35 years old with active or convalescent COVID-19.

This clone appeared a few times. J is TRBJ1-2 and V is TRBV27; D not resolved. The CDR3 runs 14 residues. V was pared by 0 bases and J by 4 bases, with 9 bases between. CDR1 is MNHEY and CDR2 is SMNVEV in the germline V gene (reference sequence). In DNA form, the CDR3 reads TGTGCCAGCAGTTTATCGGCTTCCCTCTATGGCTACACCTTC. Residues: CASSLSASLYGYTF.

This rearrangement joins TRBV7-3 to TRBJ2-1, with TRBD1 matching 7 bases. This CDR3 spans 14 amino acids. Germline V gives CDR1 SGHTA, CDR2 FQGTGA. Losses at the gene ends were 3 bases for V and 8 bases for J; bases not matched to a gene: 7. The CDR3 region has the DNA TGTGCCAGCAGCTTCGGGACAGAGCAATATGAGCAGTTCTTC. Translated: CASSFGTEQYEQFF.

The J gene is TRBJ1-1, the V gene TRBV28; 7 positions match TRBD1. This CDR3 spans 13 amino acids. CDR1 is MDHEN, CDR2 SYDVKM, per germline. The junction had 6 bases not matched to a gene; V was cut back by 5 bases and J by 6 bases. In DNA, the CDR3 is TGTGCCAGCAGTGCAACAGGGGAATCTGAAGCTTTCTTT. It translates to CASSATGESEAFF.

The CDR3 bases are TGTGCCAGCAACCCGACAGGGGCGGCCTATGGCTACACCTTC. It codes for CASNPTGAAYGYTF. This chain uses TRBV28 with TRBJ1-2, with TRBD1 matching over 8 bases. The V segment lost 7 bases and the J segment 4 bases; nucleotides outside the gene matches: 8. The V gene's germline CDR1 is MDHEN and CDR2 SYDVKM. The CDR3 has 14 amino acids.

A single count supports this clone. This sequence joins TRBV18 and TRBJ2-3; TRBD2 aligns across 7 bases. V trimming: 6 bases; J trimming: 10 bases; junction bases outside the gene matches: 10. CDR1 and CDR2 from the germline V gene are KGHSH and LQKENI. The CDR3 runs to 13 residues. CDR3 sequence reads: CASSPGLSEAQYF. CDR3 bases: TGTGCCAGCTCCCCGGGACTATCGGAGGCGCAGTATTTT.

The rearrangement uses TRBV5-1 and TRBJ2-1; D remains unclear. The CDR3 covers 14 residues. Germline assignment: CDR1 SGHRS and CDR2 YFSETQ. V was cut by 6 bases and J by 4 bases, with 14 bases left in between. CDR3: CASTSENSYNEQFF. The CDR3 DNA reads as TGCGCCAGCACAAGTGAGAACAGTTACAATGAGCAGTTCTTC.

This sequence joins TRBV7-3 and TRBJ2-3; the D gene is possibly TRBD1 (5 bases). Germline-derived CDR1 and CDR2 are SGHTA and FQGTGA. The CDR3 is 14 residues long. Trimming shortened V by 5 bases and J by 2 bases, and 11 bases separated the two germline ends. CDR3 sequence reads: CASSATGFTDTQYF. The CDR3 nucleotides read TGTGCCAGCAGCGCAACAGGTTTCACAGATACGCAGTATTTT.

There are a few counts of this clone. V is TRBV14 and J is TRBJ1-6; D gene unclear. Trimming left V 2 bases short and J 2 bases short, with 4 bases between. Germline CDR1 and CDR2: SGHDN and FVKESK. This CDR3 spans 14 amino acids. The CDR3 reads CASSQTAYNSPLHF. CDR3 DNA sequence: TGTGCCAGCAGCCAAACAGCCTATAATTCACCCCTCCACTTT.

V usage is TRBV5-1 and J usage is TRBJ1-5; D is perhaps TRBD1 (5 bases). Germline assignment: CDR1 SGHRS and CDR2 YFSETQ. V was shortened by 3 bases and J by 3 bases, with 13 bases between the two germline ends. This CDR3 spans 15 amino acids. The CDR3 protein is CASSWDWEPNQPQHF. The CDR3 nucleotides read TGCGCCAGCAGCTGGGACTGGGAACCCAATCAGCCCCAGCATTTT.

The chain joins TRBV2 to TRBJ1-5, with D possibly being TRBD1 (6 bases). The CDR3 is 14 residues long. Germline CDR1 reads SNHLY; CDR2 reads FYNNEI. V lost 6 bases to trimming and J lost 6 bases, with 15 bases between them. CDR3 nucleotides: TGTGCCAGCAGCGCCGGCAGGGGCGGTCAGCCCCAGCATTTT. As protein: CASSAGRGGQPQHF.

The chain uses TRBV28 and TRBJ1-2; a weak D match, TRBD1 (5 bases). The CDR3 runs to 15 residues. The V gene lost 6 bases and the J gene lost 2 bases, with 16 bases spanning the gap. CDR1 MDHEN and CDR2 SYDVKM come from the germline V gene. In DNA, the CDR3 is TGTGCCAGCAGGCTTCTACAGGAAACCAACTATGGCTACACCTTC. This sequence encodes CASRLLQETNYGYTF.

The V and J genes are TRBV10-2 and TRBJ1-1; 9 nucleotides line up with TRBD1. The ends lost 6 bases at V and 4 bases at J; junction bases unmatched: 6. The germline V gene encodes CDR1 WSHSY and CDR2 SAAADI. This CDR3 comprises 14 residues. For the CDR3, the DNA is TGCGCCAGCAGCCACGGGACAGGGAGCACTGAAGCTTTCTTT. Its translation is CASSHGTGSTEAFF.

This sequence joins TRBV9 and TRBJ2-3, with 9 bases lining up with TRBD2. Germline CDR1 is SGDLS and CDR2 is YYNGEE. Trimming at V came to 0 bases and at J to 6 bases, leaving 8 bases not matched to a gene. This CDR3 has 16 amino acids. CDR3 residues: CASSVGLAGQGDTQYF. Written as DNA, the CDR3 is TGTGCCAGCAGCGTAGGGCTAGCGGGACAAGGGGATACGCAGTATTTT. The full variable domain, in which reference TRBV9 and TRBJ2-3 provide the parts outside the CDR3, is DSGVTQTPKHLITATGQRVTLRCSPRSGDLSVYWYQQSLDQGLQFLIQYYNGEERAKGNILERFSAQQFPDLHSELNLSSLELGDSALYFCASSVGLAGQGDTQYFGPGTRLTVL.

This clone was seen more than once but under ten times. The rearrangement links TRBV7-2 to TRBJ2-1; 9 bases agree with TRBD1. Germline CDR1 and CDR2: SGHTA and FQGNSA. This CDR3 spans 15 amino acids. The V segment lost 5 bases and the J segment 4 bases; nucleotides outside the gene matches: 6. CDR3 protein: CASSPPGQGYNEQFF. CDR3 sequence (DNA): TGTGCCAGCAGCCCGCCGGGACAGGGATACAATGAGCAGTTCTTC.

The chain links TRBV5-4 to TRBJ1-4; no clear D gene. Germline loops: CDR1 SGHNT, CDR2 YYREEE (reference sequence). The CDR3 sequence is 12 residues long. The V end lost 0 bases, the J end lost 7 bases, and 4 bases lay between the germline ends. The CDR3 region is CASSLDSEKLFF. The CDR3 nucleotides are TGTGCCAGCAGCTTGGACAGTGAAAAACTGTTTTTT.

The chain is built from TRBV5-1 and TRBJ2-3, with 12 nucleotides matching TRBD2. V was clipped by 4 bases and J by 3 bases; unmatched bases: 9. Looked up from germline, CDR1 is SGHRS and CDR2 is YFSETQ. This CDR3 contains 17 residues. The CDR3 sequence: CASSALTSGGATDTQYF. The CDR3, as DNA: TGCGCCAGCAGCGCCCTGACTAGCGGGGGAGCTACAGATACGCAGTATTTT.

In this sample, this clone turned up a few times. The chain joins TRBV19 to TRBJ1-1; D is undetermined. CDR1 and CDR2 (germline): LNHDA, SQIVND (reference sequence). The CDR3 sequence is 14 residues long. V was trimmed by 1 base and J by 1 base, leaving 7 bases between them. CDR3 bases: TGTGCCAGTAGTATAGCGTTGCGGAACACTGAAGCTTTCTTT. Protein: CASSIALRNTEAFF.

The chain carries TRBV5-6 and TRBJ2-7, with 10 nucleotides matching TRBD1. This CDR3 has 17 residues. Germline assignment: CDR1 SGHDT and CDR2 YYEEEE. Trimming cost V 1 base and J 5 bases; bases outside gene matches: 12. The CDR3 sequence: CASSLIVGTGEFHEQYF. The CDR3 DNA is TGTGCCAGCAGCTTGATAGTTGGGACAGGGGAGTTCCACGAGCAGTACTTC.

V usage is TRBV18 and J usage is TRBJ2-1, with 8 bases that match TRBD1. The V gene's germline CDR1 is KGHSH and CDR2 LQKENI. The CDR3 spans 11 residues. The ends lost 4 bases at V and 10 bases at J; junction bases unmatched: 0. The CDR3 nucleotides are TGTGCCAGCTCACGGACAGGGGAGCAGTTCTTC. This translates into CASSRTGEQFF.

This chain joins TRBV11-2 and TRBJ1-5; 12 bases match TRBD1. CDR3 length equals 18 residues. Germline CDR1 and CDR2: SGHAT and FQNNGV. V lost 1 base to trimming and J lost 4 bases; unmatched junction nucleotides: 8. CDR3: CASSLVPRDRGQNQPQHF. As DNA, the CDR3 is TGTGCCAGCAGCTTAGTACCCCGGGACAGGGGGCAGAATCAGCCCCAGCATTTT.

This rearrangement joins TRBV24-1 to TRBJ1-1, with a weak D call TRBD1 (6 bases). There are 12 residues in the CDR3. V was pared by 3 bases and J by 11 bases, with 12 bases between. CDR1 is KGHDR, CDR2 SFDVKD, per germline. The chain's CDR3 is CATSDMDSSAFF. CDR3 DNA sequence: TGTGCCACCAGTGATATGGACAGTTCGGCTTTCTTT.

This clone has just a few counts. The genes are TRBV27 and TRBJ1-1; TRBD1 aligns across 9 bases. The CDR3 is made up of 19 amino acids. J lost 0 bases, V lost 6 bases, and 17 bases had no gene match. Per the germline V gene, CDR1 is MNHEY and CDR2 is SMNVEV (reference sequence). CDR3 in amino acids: CASRRIQGASPPMNTEAFF. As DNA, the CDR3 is TGTGCCAGCAGGCGTATACAGGGGGCTTCGCCACCCATGAACACTGAAGCTTTCTTT.

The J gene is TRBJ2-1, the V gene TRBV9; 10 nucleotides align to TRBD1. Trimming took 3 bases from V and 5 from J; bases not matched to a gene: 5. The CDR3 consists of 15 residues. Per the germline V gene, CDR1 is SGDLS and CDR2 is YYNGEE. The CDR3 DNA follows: TGTGCCAGCAGCGCTTCCGGGACAGGGGACAATGAGCAGTTCTTC. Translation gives CASSASGTGDNEQFF.

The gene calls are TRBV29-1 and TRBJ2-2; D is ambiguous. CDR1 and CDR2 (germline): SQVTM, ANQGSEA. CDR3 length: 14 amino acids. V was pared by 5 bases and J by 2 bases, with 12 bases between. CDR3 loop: CSVPQSFNTGELFF. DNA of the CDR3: TGCAGCGTTCCACAGAGCTTTAACACCGGGGAGCTGTTTTTT.

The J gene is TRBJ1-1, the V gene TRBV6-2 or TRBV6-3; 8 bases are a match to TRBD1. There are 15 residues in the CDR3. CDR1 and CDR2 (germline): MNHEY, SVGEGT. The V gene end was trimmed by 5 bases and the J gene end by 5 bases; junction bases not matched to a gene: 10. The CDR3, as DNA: TGTGCCAGCAGTGGCCCGGAGACAGGGGTAACTGAAGCTTTCTTT. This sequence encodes CASSGPETGVTEAFF.